Below are 15 T cell receptor beta chains sequenced from a single sample in a study of cytomegalovirus exposure and HLA in healthy donors listed by TCRdb under 2017. Libraries were made using the immunoSEQ multiplex PCR assay. A mixture of 60 forward primers for TCR Vbeta segments and 13 reverse primers for TCR Jbeta segments was used in the multiplex PCR. The table was pulled from immuneACCESS by TCRdb, which kept in-frame rearrangements only. Such tables lose some clones; where checked, under half of the loss comes from unresolved V genes, and the rest has no known cause. The sample data list tens of thousands of clones, and roughly 65% of these were observed just once. The ten largest clones add up to approximately 15% of the sample. What was sequenced was PBMCs. These receptors came from a male donor in good health and CMV-seropositive.

This clone was seen just once. This rearrangement joins TRBV19 to TRBJ1-2; maybe TRBD1 (5 bases). This CDR3 comprises 13 residues. V was pared by 9 bases and J by 0 bases, with 11 bases between. Germline CDR1 and CDR2: LNHDA and SQIVND (reference sequence). CDR3 sequence: CASHRLPNYGYTF. The CDR3 bases are TGTGCCAGCCACAGGTTACCTAACTATGGCTACACCTTC. Drawing the rest from reference TRBV19 and TRBJ1-2, the complete variable domain is DGGITQSPKYLFRKEGQNVTLSCEQNLNHDAMYWYRQDPGQGLRLIYYSQIVNDFQKGDIAEGYSVSREKKESFPLTVTSAQKNPTAFYLCASHRLPNYGYTFGSGTRLTVV.

The chain combines TRBV19 with TRBJ1-4; TRBD1 matches 7 bases. V shed 7 bases and J 5 bases; nucleotides not matched to a gene: 7. This CDR3 contains 14 residues. Germline CDR1 LNHDA, CDR2 SQIVND (reference sequence). The CDR3 reads CASIGDRVNEKLFF. CDR3 sequence (DNA): TGTGCCAGTATAGGCGACAGGGTGAATGAAAAACTGTTTTTT.

This rearrangement joins TRBV7-2 to TRBJ1-3; 7 bases line up with TRBD1. Trimming removed 3 bases from V and 4 bases from J; junction bases left unmatched: 6. CDR1 SGHTA and CDR2 FQGNSA come from the germline V gene. CDR3 length: 15 residues. Here the CDR3 DNA reads TGTGCCAGCAGCTTCACAACAGGGGAAGGAAACACCATATATTTT. Translating it yields CASSFTTGEGNTIYF.

The chain links TRBV6-1 to TRBJ1-2; D remains ambiguous. V lost 6 bases to trimming and J lost 3 bases, with 14 bases between them. Germline V gene data show CDR1 as MNHNS and CDR2 as SASEGT. CDR3 length equals 14 residues. Here the CDR3 DNA reads TGTGCCAGCAGGGATGACGCGACATACTATGGCTACACCTTC. It yields the protein CASRDDATYYGYTF.

This rearrangement joins TRBV6-5 to TRBJ2-7; D remains ambiguous. V was shortened by 7 bases and J by 1 base, with 11 bases between the two germline ends. Germline CDR1 and CDR2: MNHEY and SVGAGI. The CDR3 is 13 residues long. CDR3 sequence (DNA): TGTGCCAGCACCGGCAGGCATTCCTACGAGCAGTACTTC. Encoded protein: CASTGRHSYEQYF.

The rearrangement uses TRBV6-5 and TRBJ1-1; possible D gene TRBD1, 5 bases. The CDR3 length is 14 residues. Germline V gene data show CDR1 as MNHEY and CDR2 as SVGAGI. Trimming removed 5 bases at V and 3 bases at J, with 13 bases between. The CDR3 spells CASSPVVGDTEAFF. The CDR3 DNA is TGTGCCAGCAGTCCCGTTGTAGGGGACACTGAAGCTTTCTTT.

CDR3 region: CSVQRGGGEGYTF. DNA of the CDR3: TGCAGCGTCCAACGCGGGGGTGGCGAGGGCTACACCTTC. The chain links TRBV29-1 to TRBJ1-2; D might be TRBD1 (5 bases). Trimming removed 6 bases at V and 8 bases at J, with 19 bases between. Germline V gene sequence: CDR1 SQVTM, CDR2 ANQGSEA. CDR3 length: 13 residues.

The chain links TRBV6-5 to TRBJ1-2; 8 bases match TRBD1. CDR3 size: 14 residues. With V trimmed by 7 bases and J by 6 bases, 10 bases remained unmatched. Germline V gives CDR1 MNHEY, CDR2 SVGAGI. This chain's CDR3 is CASTNLGQGDGYTF. The CDR3, as DNA: TGTGCCAGCACAAATCTCGGACAGGGTGATGGCTACACCTTC.

The DNA of the CDR3 is TGCGCCAGCAGCCCATTCGGACCCGGGGGGGAGACCCAGTACTTC. This encodes CASSPFGPGGETQYF. J is TRBJ2-5 and V is TRBV4-1, with 7 bases aligning to TRBD2. With V trimmed by 4 bases and J by 5 bases, 10 bases remained unmatched. The CDR3 covers 15 residues. Germline V gene lookup returns CDR1 MGHRA and CDR2 YSYEKL.

The V and J genes are TRBV4-1 and TRBJ1-4; TRBD1 is a possible D gene (5 bases). CDR1 and CDR2 (germline): MGHRA, YSYEKL. This CDR3 contains 15 residues. Deletions cut 0 bases from V and 10 bases from J, with 15 bases between. The CDR3 bases are TGCGCCAGCAGCCAAGATAAGACACCCACAGGAAAACTGTTTTTT. It is translated as CASSQDKTPTGKLFF.

The chain joins TRBV9 to TRBJ1-1, with 7 bases lining up with TRBD1. The CDR3 runs to 14 residues. CDR1 is SGDLS, CDR2 YYNGEE, per germline. The V gene end was trimmed by 7 bases and the J gene end by 3 bases; junction bases not matched to a gene: 9. The CDR3 DNA follows: TGTGCCAGCGGAAGACAGGGAAGGGACACTGAAGCTTTCTTT. Amino acid sequence: CASGRQGRDTEAFF. The full variable domain, completed using reference TRBV9 and TRBJ1-1, is DSGVTQTPKHLITATGQRVTLRCSPRSGDLSVYWYQQSLDQGLQFLIQYYNGEERAKGNILERFSAQQFPDLHSELNLSSLELGDSALYFCASGRQGRDTEAFFGQGTRLTVV.

DNA of the CDR3: TGTGCCACCAACCAGGGCTCGAACACTGAAGCTTTCTTT. Its protein is CATNQGSNTEAFF. The rearrangement joins TRBV15 to TRBJ1-1, with a possible D match to TRBD1 (5 bases). V was clipped by 7 bases and J by 1 base, with 10 bases between them. Germline values: CDR1 LNHNV, CDR2 YYDKDF (reference sequence). The CDR3 has 13 residues.

CDR3 DNA sequence: TGCGCCAGCAGCCCCTCAGGGGGGCTGTACACAGATACGCAGTATTTT. Its translation is CASSPSGGLYTDTQYF. The chain links TRBV10-1 to TRBJ2-3, with D possibly being TRBD1 (7 bases). Germline V gene data show CDR1 as WNHNN and CDR2 as SYGVQD (reference sequence). The CDR3 loop spans 16 amino acids. Trimming removed 6 bases from V and 2 bases from J, with 18 bases in between.

The genes are TRBV7-2 and TRBJ1-2; the match to TRBD1 covers 8 bases. The CDR3 length is 14 residues. Germline V gene sequence: CDR1 SGHTA, CDR2 FQGNSA. The ends lost 6 bases at V and 7 bases at J; junction bases unmatched: 10. CDR3 DNA sequence: TGTGCCAGCAGAAGACAGGGGATAGAGCGTGGCTACACCTTC. Residues: CASRRQGIERGYTF.

The chain employs TRBV29-1 and TRBJ1-2, with TRBD1 as a possible D gene (5 bases). The CDR3 is made up of 12 amino acids. Germline loops: CDR1 SQVTM, CDR2 ANQGSEA. V shed 4 bases and J shed 4 bases, with 10 bases lying between them. CDR3 sequence: CSVVGATYGYTF. The DNA of the CDR3 is TGCAGCGTTGTTGGGGCTACCTATGGCTACACCTTC.